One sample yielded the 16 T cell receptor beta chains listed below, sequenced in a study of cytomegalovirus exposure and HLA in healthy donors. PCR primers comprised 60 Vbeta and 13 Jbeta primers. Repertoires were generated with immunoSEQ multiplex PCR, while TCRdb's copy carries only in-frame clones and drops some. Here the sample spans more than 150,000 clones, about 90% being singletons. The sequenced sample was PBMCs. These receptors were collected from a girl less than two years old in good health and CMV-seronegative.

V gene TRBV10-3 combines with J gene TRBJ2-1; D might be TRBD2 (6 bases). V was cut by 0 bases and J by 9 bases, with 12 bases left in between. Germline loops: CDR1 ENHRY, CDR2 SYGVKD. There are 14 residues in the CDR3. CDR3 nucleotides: TGTGCCATCAGTGAGTCCGGCGGGATAGGTGAGCAGTTCTTC. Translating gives CAISESGGIGEQFF.

This chain's CDR3 is CASSMGDRVSYEQYF. As DNA, the CDR3 is TGTGCCAGTAGTATGGGGGACAGAGTCTCCTACGAGCAGTACTTC. The chain joins TRBV19 to TRBJ2-7, with 7 bases identical to TRBD1. V gave up 3 bases and J gave up 0 bases; unmatched junction bases: 5. The germline CDR1 and CDR2 sequences are LNHDA and SQIVND (reference sequence). CDR3 length: 15 amino acids.

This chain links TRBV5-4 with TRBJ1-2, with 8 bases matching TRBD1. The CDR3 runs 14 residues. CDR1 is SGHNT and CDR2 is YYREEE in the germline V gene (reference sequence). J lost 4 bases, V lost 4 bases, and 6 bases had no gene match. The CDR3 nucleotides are TGTGCCAGCAGCCCCGACAGGGGCATCTATGGCTACACCTTC. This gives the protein CASSPDRGIYGYTF.

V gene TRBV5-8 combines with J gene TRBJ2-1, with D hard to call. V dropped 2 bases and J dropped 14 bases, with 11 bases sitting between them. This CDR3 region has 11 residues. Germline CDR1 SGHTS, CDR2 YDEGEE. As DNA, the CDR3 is TGTGCCAGCAGCTTATCTAAGATTGAGTTCTTC. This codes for CASSLSKIEFF.

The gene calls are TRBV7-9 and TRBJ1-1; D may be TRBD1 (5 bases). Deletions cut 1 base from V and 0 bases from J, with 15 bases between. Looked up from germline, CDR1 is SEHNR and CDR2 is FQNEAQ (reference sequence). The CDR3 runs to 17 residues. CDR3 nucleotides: TGTGCCAGCAGCTTAGGGTCTGGAGGGACCCTGAACACTGAAGCTTTCTTT. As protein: CASSLGSGGTLNTEAFF.

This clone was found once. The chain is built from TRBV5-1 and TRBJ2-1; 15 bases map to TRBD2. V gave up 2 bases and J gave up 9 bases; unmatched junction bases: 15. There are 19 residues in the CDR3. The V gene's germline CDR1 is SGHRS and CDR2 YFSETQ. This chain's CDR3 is CASSFGGTSGRSHSGEQFF. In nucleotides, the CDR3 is TGCGCCAGCAGCTTTGGTGGGACTAGCGGGAGGTCACACAGCGGTGAGCAGTTCTTC. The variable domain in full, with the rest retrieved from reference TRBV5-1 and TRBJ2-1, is KAGVTQTPRYLIKTRGQQVTLSCSPISGHRSVSWYQQTPGQGLQFLFEYFSETQRNKGNFPGRFSGRQFSNSRSEMNVSTLELGDSALYLCASSFGGTSGRSHSGEQFFGPGTRLTVL.

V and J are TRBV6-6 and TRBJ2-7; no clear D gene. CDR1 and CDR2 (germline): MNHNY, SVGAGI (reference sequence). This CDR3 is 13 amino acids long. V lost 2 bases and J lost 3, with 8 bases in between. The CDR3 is CASSYMAFYEQYF. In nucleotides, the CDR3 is TGTGCCAGCAGTTACATGGCTTTCTACGAGCAGTACTTC.

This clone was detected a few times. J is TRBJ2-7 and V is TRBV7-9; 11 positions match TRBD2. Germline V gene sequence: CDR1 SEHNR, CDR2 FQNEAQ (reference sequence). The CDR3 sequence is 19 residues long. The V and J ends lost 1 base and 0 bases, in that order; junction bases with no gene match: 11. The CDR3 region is CASSLGRLAGGSVSYEQYF. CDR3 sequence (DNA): TGTGCCAGCAGCTTAGGACGTCTAGCGGGAGGTTCGGTCTCCTACGAGCAGTACTTC.

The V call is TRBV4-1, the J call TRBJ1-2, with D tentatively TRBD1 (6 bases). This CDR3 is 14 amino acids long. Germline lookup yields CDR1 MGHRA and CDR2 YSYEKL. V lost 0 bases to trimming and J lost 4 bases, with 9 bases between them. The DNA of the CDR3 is TGCGCCAGCAGCCAAGAGGGCAGGGGCTATGGCTACACCTTC. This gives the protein CASSQEGRGYGYTF.

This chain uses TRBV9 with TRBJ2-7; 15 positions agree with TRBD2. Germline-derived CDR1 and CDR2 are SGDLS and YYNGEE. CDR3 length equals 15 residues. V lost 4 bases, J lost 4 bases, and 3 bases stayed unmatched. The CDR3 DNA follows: TGTGCCAGCAGCATGGGACTAGCGGGGGGATACGAGCAGTACTTC. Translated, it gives CASSMGLAGGYEQYF.

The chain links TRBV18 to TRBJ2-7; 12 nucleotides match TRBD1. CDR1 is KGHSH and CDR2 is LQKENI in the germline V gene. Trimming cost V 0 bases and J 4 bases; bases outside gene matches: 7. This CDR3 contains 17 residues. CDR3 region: CASSPPGQGALGYEQYF. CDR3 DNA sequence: TGTGCCAGCTCACCACCGGGACAGGGGGCGTTAGGGTACGAGCAGTACTTC.

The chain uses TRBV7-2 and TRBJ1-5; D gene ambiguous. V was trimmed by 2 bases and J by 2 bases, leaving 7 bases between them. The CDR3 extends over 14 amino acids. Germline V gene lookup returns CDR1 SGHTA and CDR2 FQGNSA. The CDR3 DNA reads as TGTGCCAGCAGCTTATCACTAGGCAATCAGCCCCAGCATTTT. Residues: CASSLSLGNQPQHF.

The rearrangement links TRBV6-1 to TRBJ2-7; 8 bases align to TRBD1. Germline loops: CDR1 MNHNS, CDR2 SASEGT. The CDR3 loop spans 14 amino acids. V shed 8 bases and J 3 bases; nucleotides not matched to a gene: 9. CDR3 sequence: CASVPTGDVYEQYF. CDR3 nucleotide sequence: TGTGCCAGCGTCCCGACAGGGGACGTCTACGAGCAGTACTTC.

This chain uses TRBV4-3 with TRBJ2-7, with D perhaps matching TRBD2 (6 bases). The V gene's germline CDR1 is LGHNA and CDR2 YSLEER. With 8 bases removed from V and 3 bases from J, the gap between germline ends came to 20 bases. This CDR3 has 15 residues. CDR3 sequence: CASPSLGGLSYEQYF. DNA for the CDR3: TGCGCCAGCCCCTCCCTCGGGGGTTTGAGCTACGAGCAGTACTTC.

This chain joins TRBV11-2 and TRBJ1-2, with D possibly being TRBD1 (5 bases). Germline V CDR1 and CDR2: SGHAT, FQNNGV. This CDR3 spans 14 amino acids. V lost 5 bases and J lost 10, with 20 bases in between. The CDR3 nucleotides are TGTGCCAGCAGCGAACCGGGGACGGGGGATGACTACACCTTC. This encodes CASSEPGTGDDYTF. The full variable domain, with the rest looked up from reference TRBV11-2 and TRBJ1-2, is EAGVAQSPRYKIIEKRQSVAFWCNPISGHATLYWYQQILGQGPKLLIQFQNNGVVDDSQLPKDRFSAERLKGVDSTLKIQPAKLEDSAVYLCASSEPGTGDDYTFGSGTRLTVV.

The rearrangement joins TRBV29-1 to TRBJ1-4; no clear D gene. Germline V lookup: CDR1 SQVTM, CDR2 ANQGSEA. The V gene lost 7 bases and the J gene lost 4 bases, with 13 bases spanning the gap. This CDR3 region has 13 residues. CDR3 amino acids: CSARGRFNEKLFF. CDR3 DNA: TGCAGCGCCAGAGGCAGATTTAATGAAAAACTGTTTTTT.